This T cell receptor (beta chain) was sequenced in a study of identical twins. Study outcomes and limitations: Out-of-frame alpha sequences that twins shared showed excess low generation probability. Twins' excess sharing was less marked for out-of-frame beta sequences. Cord blood's abundant beta clonotypes had fewer insertions, unlike memory repertoires.

The CDR3 runs to 16 residues. The germline V gene encodes CDR1 SGHTA and CDR2 FQGNSA. V was cut by 5 bases and J by 5 bases, with 20 bases left in between. Concerning this clonotype: Antigen: not known.

From the 5' RACE reads, TCRdb called clonotypes with MiXCR, one entry per CDR3 protein. The repertoire has under 300,000 distinct CDR3 sequences, 10% to 15% of them found once; the top ten carry 3.5% to 5%. These sequences were also reported in another study, on yellow fever vaccine responses in identical twins. From that study: Reportedly, the T cell response mounted by twins to vaccine seemed partly convergent, partly personalized.

The clonotype comes from a woman aged 18-29 years in good health. The sequencing input was memory (CD45RO+) T cells sorted from blood. This sequence joins TRBV7-2 and TRBJ2-3; perhaps D is TRBD1 or TRBD2 (5 bases each). CDR3 in DNA: TGTGCCAGCAGCGTGGGACGCGCAGGGAGAGAAGATACGCAGTATTTT. Translation: CASSVGRAGREDTQYF.